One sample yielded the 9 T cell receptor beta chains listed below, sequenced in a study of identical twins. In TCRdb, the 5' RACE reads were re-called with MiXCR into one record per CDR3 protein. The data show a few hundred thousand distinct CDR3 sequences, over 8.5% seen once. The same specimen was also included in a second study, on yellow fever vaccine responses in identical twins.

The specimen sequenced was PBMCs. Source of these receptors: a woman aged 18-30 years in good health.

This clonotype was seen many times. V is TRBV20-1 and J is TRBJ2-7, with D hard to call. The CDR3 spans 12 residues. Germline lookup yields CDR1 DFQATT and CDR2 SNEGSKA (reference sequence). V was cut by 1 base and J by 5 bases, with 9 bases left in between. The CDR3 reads CSARVLKDEQYF. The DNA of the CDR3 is TGCAGTGCTAGAGTTCTCAAAGACGAGCAGTACTTC.

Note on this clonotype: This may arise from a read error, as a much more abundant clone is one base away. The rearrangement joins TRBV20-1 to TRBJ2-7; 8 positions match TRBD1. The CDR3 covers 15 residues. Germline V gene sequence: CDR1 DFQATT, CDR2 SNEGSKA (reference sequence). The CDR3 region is CCATDLQGGFYEQYF. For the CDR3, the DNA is TGCTGTGCTACCGACCTACAGGGGGGATTCTACGAGCAGTACTTC.

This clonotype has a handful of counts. The CDR3 loop is CASSLFPGQGLYEQYF. The CDR3 nucleotides read TGTGCCAGCAGCTTATTCCCCGGACAGGGTCTGTACGAGCAGTACTTC. The chain is built from TRBV7-9 and TRBJ2-7; 8 positions agree with TRBD1. Per germline, CDR1 SEHNR and CDR2 FQNEAQ (reference sequence). CDR3 length: 16 amino acids. J gave up 4 bases and V 2 bases, and 10 bases lay outside the gene matches.

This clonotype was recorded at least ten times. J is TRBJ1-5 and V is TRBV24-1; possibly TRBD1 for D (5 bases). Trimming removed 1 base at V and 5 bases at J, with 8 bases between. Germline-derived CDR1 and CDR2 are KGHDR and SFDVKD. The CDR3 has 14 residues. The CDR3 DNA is TGTGCCACCAGTGATTTTGGGGCAGATCAGCCCCAGCATTTT. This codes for CATSDFGADQPQHF.

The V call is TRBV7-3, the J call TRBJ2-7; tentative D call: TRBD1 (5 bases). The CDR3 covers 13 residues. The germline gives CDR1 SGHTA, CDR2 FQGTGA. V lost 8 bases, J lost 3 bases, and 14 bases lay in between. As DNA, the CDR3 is TGTGCCAGCCCTTGGGGCCCCAGCTACGAGCAGTACTTC. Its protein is CASPWGPSYEQYF.

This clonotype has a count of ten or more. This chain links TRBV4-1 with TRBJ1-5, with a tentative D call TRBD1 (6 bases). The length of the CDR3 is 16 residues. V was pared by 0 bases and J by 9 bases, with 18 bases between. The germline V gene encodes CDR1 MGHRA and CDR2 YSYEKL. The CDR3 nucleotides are TGCGCCAGCAGCCAAGATGGAGGGCAGGGGAACGCGCCCCAGCATTTT. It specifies CASSQDGGQGNAPQHF.

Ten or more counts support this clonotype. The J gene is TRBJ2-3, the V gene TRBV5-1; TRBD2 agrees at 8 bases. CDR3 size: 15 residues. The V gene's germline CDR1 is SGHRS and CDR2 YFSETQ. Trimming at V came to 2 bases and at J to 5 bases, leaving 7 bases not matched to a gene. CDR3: CASSFEREMGDTQYF. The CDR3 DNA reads TGCGCCAGCAGCTTTGAGCGGGAGATGGGAGATACGCAGTATTTT.

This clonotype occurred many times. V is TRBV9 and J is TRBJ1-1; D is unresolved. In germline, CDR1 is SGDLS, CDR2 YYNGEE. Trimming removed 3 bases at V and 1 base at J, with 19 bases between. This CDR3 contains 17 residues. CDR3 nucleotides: TGTGCCAGCAGCGCTTCCCCCGGCCGGGAGACGAACACTGAAGCTTTCTTT. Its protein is CASSASPGRETNTEAFF.

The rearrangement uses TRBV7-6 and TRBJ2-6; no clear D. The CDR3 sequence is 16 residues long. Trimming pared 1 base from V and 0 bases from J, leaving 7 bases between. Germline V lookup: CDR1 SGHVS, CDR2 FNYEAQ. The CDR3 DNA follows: TGTGCCAGCAGCTTAGTTTCTTACTCTGGGGCCAACGTCCTGACTTTC. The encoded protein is CASSLVSYSGANVLTF.